These 20 T cell receptor beta chains share one sample of origin, sequenced in a study of blood T cell repertoires in COVID-19. Clones were sequenced by immunoSEQ multiplex PCR, and TCRdb holds only the in-frame ones, with some missing. In the table there are around 260,000 clones, 89% of which are singletons. Sequenced sample: peripheral blood. The receptors were sampled from a woman in her thirties or forties who had recovered from COVID-19.

V and J are TRBV5-1 and TRBJ2-5; D might be TRBD1 (5 bases). The CDR3 is 14 residues long. The ends were cut back, 1 base at V and 3 bases at J, with 10 bases in the middle. The germline CDR1 and CDR2 sequences are SGHRS and YFSETQ. The CDR3 loop reads CASSLSGWEETQYF. The DNA for the CDR3 is TGCGCCAGCAGCTTGTCAGGGTGGGAAGAGACCCAGTACTTC. The full variable domain, completed using reference TRBV5-1 and TRBJ2-5, is KAGVTQTPRYLIKTRGQQVTLSCSPISGHRSVSWYQQTPGQGLQFLFEYFSETQRNKGNFPGRFSGRQFSNSRSEMNVSTLELGDSALYLCASSLSGWEETQYFGPGTRLLVL.

This chain links TRBV6-6 with TRBJ1-6; D might be TRBD1 (5 bases). The CDR3 contains 15 residues. Trimming removed 4 bases from V and 6 bases from J, with 13 bases in between. In germline, CDR1 is MNHNY, CDR2 SVGAGI (reference sequence). The chain's CDR3 is CASSFRERGNSPLHF. DNA for the CDR3: TGTGCCAGCAGTTTCAGGGAAAGGGGTAATTCACCCCTCCACTTT.

The chain recombines TRBV4-1 with TRBJ2-5; 13 nucleotides align to TRBD2. Germline V gives CDR1 MGHRA, CDR2 YSYEKL. CDR3 size: 15 residues. Trimming removed 1 base from V and 4 bases from J; junction bases left unmatched: 0. Written as DNA, the CDR3 is TGCGCCAGCAGCCAAGGACTAGCGGGAGGAGAGACCCAGTACTTC. As protein: CASSQGLAGGETQYF.

The chain links TRBV27 to TRBJ2-3, with TRBD2 identical over 13 bases. The CDR3 sequence is 16 residues long. The V gene's germline CDR1 is MNHEY and CDR2 SMNVEV (reference sequence). V shed 6 bases, J shed 4 bases, and the junction held 7 bases outside the gene matches. For the CDR3, the DNA is TGTGCCAGCAGCCGGACTAGCGGGAGTTTACCAGATACGCAGTATTTT. Translating gives CASSRTSGSLPDTQYF.

This chain uses TRBV5-6 with TRBJ2-3, with a possible D match to TRBD2 (6 bases). Trimming removed 4 bases from V and 0 bases from J, with 12 bases in between. This CDR3 has 15 amino acids. Germline V CDR1 and CDR2: SGHDT, YYEEEE. CDR3 sequence reads: CASSRSSVSTDTQYF. The DNA for the CDR3 is TGTGCCAGCAGCCGCTCTAGCGTCAGCACAGATACGCAGTATTTT.

V is TRBV6-6 and J is TRBJ2-7; TRBD1 aligns across 11 bases. This CDR3 is built from 13 residues. Germline CDR1 is MNHNY and CDR2 is SVGAGI (reference sequence). Trimming cost V 10 bases and J 0 bases; bases outside gene matches: 2. CDR3 DNA sequence: TGTGCCACTGGGACAGGGGGCTCCTACGAGCAGTACTTC. Residues: CATGTGGSYEQYF.

The chain links TRBV7-9 to TRBJ1-2, with 7 bases aligning to TRBD1. Germline V gene sequence: CDR1 SEHNR, CDR2 FQNEAQ (reference sequence). V lost 4 bases, J lost 4 bases, and 9 bases stayed unmatched. CDR3 length: 15 amino acids. DNA of the CDR3: TGTGCCAGCAGCTCAATGGGGGACAGCGTCTATGGCTACACCTTC. It specifies CASSSMGDSVYGYTF.

The CDR3 loop reads CASSFGGGRPDTQYF. The DNA for the CDR3 is TGTGCCAGCAGTTTCGGGGGAGGGCGCCCAGATACGCAGTATTTT. The chain links TRBV6-6 to TRBJ2-3, with 7 bases identical to TRBD2. Germline V gene data show CDR1 as MNHNY and CDR2 as SVGAGI (reference sequence). The V and J ends lost 4 bases and 4 bases, in that order; junction bases with no gene match: 8. The CDR3 covers 15 residues.

The chain links TRBV4-2 to TRBJ1-4; 9 bases map to TRBD1. V trimming: 0 bases; J trimming: 2 bases; junction bases outside the gene matches: 10. This CDR3 has 19 residues. Germline CDR1 is LGHNA and CDR2 is YNFKEQ. Here the CDR3 reads CASSQDLRTGVGTNEKLFF. DNA for the CDR3: TGTGCCAGCAGCCAAGATCTAAGGACAGGGGTTGGCACTAATGAAAAACTGTTTTTT.

This clone was observed a single time. DNA for the CDR3: TGTGCCAGCAGGAGTAGCGGGAGAGGCCCCTACGAGCAGTACTTC. This translates into CASRSSGRGPYEQYF. This rearrangement joins TRBV27 to TRBJ2-7, with 9 positions matching TRBD2. Trimming at V came to 6 bases and at J to 2 bases, leaving 8 bases not matched to a gene. Germline V lookup: CDR1 MNHEY, CDR2 SMNVEV (reference sequence). This CDR3 contains 15 residues.

The rearrangement links TRBV28 to TRBJ2-3; weak D call: TRBD1 (6 bases). The CDR3 is 15 residues long. CDR1 is MDHEN, CDR2 SYDVKM, per germline. The V and J ends lost 6 bases and 4 bases respectively, with 17 bases between them. In nucleotides, the CDR3 is TGTGCCAGCAGGATGGACAGCTCTAGGGCAGATACGCAGTATTTT. Translating it yields CASRMDSSRADTQYF.

The V gene is TRBV18, the J gene TRBJ2-2; D is possibly TRBD1 (5 bases). Germline CDR1 KGHSH, CDR2 LQKENI. CDR3 length: 15 residues. V was pared by 1 base and J by 7 bases, with 13 bases between. The CDR3 region is CASSPQVGADGELFF. For the CDR3, the DNA is TGTGCCAGCTCACCACAAGTAGGGGCGGACGGGGAGCTGTTTTTT.

This chain joins TRBV27 and TRBJ2-2; 10 nucleotides agree with TRBD1. The CDR3 is made up of 15 amino acids. CDR1 is MNHEY and CDR2 is SMNVEV in the germline V gene (reference sequence). Trimming cost V 5 bases and J 4 bases; bases outside gene matches: 4. The CDR3 nucleotides read TGTGCCAGCAGTCCGGGACAGGGGTTCACCGGGGAGCTGTTTTTT. Its protein is CASSPGQGFTGELFF.

This chain uses TRBV7-8 with TRBJ2-1; 11 bases are a match to TRBD2. This CDR3 is 15 amino acids long. CDR1 and CDR2 from the germline V gene are SGHVS and FQNEAQ. Trimming cost V 1 base and J 10 bases; bases outside gene matches: 6. In DNA, the CDR3 is TGTGCCAGCAGCTTAGGGCTAGCGGGAGGACGGGAGCAGTTCTTC. This gives the protein CASSLGLAGGREQFF.

This sequence joins TRBV19 and TRBJ2-2; maybe TRBD1 (6 bases). V lost 1 base to trimming and J lost 3 bases, with 12 bases between them. This CDR3 has 16 residues. Germline-derived CDR1 and CDR2 are LNHDA and SQIVND (reference sequence). In DNA form, the CDR3 reads TGTGCCAGTAGTATAGGGTACAGGGCGGACACCGGGGAGCTGTTTTTT. Translating it yields CASSIGYRADTGELFF.

The rearrangement uses TRBV27 and TRBJ2-7; 9 positions match TRBD1. Germline V gene data show CDR1 as MNHEY and CDR2 as SMNVEV (reference sequence). The J segment lost 3 bases and the V segment lost 7 bases, leaving 13 bases of the junction unmatched. The CDR3 is made up of 16 amino acids. The CDR3 DNA reads TGTGCCAGCACATCACCAAGGGACAGGGATAACTACGAGCAGTACTTC. It is translated as CASTSPRDRDNYEQYF.

This clone occurred once. The rearrangement uses TRBV7-9 and TRBJ1-1, with D possibly matching TRBD1 (5 bases). There are 13 residues in the CDR3. CDR1 and CDR2 (germline): SEHNR, FQNEAQ (reference sequence). V was shortened by 7 bases and J by 1 base, with 10 bases between the two germline ends. CDR3 protein: CASNIGQNTEAFF. DNA for the CDR3: TGTGCCAGCAATATAGGACAGAACACTGAAGCTTTCTTT. Full variable domain (outside the CDR3, taken from reference TRBV7-9 and TRBJ1-1): DTGVSQNPRHKITKRGQNVTFRCDPISEHNRLYWYRQTLGQGPEFLTYFQNEAQLEKSRLLSDRFSAERPKGSFSTLEIQRTEQGDSAMYLCASNIGQNTEAFFGQGTRLTVV.

The chain uses TRBV19 and TRBJ2-7, with D possibly TRBD1 on 6 matching bases. The V end was cut by 10 bases, the J end by 7 bases, with 20 bases between. The CDR3 is 13 amino acids. Germline lookup yields CDR1 LNHDA and CDR2 SQIVND (reference sequence). The CDR3, as DNA: TGTGCCACTGCTTACAACAGGGTAGGAGAGCAGTACTTC. Translation gives CATAYNRVGEQYF.

The chain is built from TRBV3-1 (or the pseudogene TRBV3-2) and TRBJ1-2; D gene uncertain. The V and J ends lost 1 base and 5 bases respectively, with 11 bases between them. CDR3 size: 14 residues. Germline lookup yields CDR1 LGHDT and CDR2 YNNKEL (reference sequence). The CDR3 protein is CASSQGGRAYGYTF. The CDR3 DNA reads TGTGCCAGCAGCCAAGGAGGGAGGGCATATGGCTACACCTTC.

This clone was seen a few times. The chain uses TRBV2 and TRBJ2-7; D gene uncertain. The CDR3 runs 13 residues. V lost 6 bases and J 1 base, leaving 10 bases between the germline ends. Per the germline V gene, CDR1 is SNHLY and CDR2 is FYNNEI. The CDR3 is CASRNSPSYEQYF. In DNA, the CDR3 is TGTGCCAGCAGGAACAGTCCTTCCTACGAGCAGTACTTC.